The following is a T cell receptor beta chain sequence with its context. Its antigen is currently unknown. V gave up 0 bases and J gave up 2 bases, with 7 bases separating them. The germline CDR1 and CDR2 sequences are ENHRY and SYGVKD. The CDR3 has 14 amino acids. These data come from a study of radiation and T cells in renal cell carcinoma. General observations from the study: In blood, top tumor clones expanded by 2 weeks, shrinking by 4. Pretreatment tumor biopsies were lacking, so baseline clonotypes are unknown.

Documented time point: blood 4 weeks post-SBRT, at nephrectomy. Treatment described: 15 Gy SBRT to primary tumor, nephrectomy 4 weeks later. The protocol was immunoSEQ multiplex PCR, while the TCRdb copy is restricted to in-frame clones and leaves out a portion. This sample has fewer than 200,000 clones, with 88% found just once. V and J are TRBV10-3 and TRBJ2-5, with unresolved D. The TCR originated in a woman between 45 and 60 years old with renal cell carcinoma. Material: blood, obtained from a patient whose treatment included radiotherapy and nephrectomy. The CDR3 DNA sequence: TGTGCCATCAGTGAGTCCAGTATGCAAGAGACCCAGTACTTC. Translation: CAISESSMQETQYF.